This T cell receptor beta chain came from a study of blood T cells in healthy people across ages. For the study at large: There was about one barcoded beta molecule captured by template switching per two T cells. Study-wide points: Comparison with aged donors showed that long-lived donors had more naive CD4+ cells and higher diversity. Conclusively comparing naive with antigen-experienced cells was impossible with unsorted PBMCs.

Ranging in age from about 6 to 90, the donors were healthy Caucasian individuals from Russia. Note on this clonotype: Its cognate antigen is unknown.

Through a sample-barcoded 5' primer and a J-beta primer mix, a second PCR was run for roughly 7 to 12 cycles. TCRdb re-derived calls from the 5' RACE reads in MiXCR, one entry per CDR3 protein. This table holds about 680,000 distinct CDR3 sequences, around 48% found once. The germline V and J ends were trimmed by 3 bases and 5 bases, with 14 bases remaining between them. The CDR3 totals 15 residues. The gene calls are TRBV12-3 or TRBV12-4 and TRBJ1-5, with D tentatively TRBD1 (5 bases). This TCR was recovered from a woman aged 60-75 years in good health. The sequencing sample was made of blood. The CDR3 here is CASSFRGQGDQPQHF. The CDR3 DNA reads as TGTGCCAGCAGTTTTCGTGGGCAGGGTGATCAGCCCCAGCATTTT.